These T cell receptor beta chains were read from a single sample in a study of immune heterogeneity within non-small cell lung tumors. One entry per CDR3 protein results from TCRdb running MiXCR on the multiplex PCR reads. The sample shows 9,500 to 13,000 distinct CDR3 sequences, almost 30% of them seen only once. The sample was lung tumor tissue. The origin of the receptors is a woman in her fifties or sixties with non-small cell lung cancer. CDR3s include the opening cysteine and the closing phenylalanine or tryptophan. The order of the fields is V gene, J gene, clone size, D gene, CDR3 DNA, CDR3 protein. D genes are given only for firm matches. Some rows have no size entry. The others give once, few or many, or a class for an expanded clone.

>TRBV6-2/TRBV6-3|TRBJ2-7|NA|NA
TGTGCCAGCAGTTACTCGGAGCAGGGGGGGTACGAGCAGTACTTC
CASSYSEQGGYEQYF
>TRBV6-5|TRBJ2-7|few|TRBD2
TGTGCCAGCAGTCACAGGACTAGCGGGGGGTCGAGCTCCTTCGAGCAGTACTTC
CASSHRTSGGSSSFEQYF
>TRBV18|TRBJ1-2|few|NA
TGTGCCAGCTCACCACCGAGGGAGGGTCGGTACTATGTCTACACCTTC
CASSPPREGRYYVYTF
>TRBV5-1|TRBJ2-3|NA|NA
TGCGCCAGCTCCGACAGGTGGAAGAGCACAGATACGCAGTATTTT
CASSDRWKSTDTQYF
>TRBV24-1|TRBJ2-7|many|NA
TGTGCCACCAGTGATGGAACAAGGGACGAGCAGTACTTC
CATSDGTRDEQYF
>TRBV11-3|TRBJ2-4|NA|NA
TGTGCCAGCAGCTTAGATGATGTCAGGGGAAACATTCAGTACTTC
CASSLDDVRGNIQYF
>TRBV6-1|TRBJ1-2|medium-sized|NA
TGTGCCAGCAGTCCTACGGGCAATAGTCCCGGCCTCGGGAACTATGGCTACACCTTC
CASSPTGNSPGLGNYGYTF
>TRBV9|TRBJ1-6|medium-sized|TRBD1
TGTGCCAGCAGCGTAGGAGCCGGGGGACAGTCATCACCCCTCCACTTT
CASSVGAGGQSSPLHF
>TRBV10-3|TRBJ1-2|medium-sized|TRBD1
TGTGCCATCAGTGGTGGTGAGGGGGCGGTGGGCTCCTATGGCTACACCTTC
CAISGGEGAVGSYGYTF
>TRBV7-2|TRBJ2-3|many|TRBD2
TGTGCCAGCAGCTTAGCGGTAGCGGGCGTACTAGGGGCAGATACGCAGTATTTT
CASSLAVAGVLGADTQYF
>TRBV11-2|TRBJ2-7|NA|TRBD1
TGTGCCAGCAGTCAGGGACAGGGGAGTAGATACGAGCAGTACTTC
CASSQGQGSRYEQYF
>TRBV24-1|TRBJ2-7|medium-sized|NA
TGTGCCACCAGTGATTCGTTCAGCTATACCTACGAGCAGTACTTC
CATSDSFSYTYEQYF